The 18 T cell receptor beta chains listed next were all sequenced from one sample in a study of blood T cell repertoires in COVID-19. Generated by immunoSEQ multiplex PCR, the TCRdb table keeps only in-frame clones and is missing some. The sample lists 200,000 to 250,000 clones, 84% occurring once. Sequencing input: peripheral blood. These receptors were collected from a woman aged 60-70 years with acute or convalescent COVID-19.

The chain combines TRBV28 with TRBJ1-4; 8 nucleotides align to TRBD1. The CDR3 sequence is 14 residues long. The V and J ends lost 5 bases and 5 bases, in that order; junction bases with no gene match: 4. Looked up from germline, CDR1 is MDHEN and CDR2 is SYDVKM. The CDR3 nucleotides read TGTGCCAGCAGTCAGGACAGGGAGAATGAAAAACTGTTTTTT. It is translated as CASSQDRENEKLFF.

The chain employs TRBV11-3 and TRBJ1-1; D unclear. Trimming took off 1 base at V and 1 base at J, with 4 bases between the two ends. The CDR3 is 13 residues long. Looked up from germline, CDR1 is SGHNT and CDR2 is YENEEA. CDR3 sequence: CASSLGGNTEAFF. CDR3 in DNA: TGTGCCAGCAGCTTAGGAGGGAACACTGAAGCTTTCTTT.

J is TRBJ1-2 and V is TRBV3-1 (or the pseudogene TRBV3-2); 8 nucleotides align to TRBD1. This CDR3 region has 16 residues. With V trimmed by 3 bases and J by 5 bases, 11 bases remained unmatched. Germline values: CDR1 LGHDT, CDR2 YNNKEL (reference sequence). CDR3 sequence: CASSQARNRGIYGYTF. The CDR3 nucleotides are TGTGCCAGCAGCCAGGCAAGAAACAGGGGGATTTATGGCTACACCTTC.

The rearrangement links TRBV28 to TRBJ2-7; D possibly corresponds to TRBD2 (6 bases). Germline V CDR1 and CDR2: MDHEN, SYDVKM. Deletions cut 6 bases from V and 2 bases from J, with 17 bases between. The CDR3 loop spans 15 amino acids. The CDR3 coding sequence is TGTGCCAGCAGCTCTCAGCGGGCGGTTCCCTACGAGCAGTACTTC. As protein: CASSSQRAVPYEQYF.

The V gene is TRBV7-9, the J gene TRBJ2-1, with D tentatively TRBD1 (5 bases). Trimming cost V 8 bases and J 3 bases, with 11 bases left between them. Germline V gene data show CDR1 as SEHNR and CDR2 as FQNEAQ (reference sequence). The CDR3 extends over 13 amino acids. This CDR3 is CASSRGGYNEQFF. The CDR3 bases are TGTGCCAGCTCAAGGGGCGGCTACAATGAGCAGTTCTTC.

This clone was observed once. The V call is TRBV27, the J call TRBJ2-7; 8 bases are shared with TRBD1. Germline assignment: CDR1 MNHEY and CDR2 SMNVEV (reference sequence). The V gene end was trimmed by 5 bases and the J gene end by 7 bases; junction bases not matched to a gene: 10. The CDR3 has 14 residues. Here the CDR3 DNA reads TGTGCCAGCAGTCAGGGACAGGATTTACGAGAGCAGTACTTC. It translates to CASSQGQDLREQYF.

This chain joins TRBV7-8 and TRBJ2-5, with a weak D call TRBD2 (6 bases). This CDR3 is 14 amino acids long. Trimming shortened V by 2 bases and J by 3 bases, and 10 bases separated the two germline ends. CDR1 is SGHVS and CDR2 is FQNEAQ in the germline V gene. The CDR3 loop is CASSLLRTKETQYF. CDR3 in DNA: TGTGCCAGCAGCTTACTGCGGACTAAAGAGACCCAGTACTTC.

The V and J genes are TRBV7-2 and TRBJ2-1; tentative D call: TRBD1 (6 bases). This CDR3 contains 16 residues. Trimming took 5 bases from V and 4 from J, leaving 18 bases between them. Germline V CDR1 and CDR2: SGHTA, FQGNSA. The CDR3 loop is CASSLFVGAGYNEQFF. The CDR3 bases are TGTGCCAGCAGCCTATTCGTGGGGGCCGGTTACAATGAGCAGTTCTTC.

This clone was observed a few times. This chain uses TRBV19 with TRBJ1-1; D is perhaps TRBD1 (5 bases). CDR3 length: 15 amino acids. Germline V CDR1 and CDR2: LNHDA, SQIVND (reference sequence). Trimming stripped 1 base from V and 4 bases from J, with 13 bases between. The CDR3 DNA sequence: TGTGCCAGTAGTATAGCTGGGGGGACTCCCACTGAAGCTTTCTTT. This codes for CASSIAGGTPTEAFF.

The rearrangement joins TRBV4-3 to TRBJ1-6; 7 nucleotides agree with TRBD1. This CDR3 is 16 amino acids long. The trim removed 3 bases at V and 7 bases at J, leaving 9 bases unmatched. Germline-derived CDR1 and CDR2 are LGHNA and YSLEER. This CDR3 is CASSHEGGGGNSPLHF. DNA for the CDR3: TGCGCCAGCAGCCACGAAGGGGGCGGCGGGAATTCACCCCTCCACTTT.

The CDR3 loop reads CASSLVPGARGTEAFF. For the CDR3, the DNA is TGTGCCAGCAGCTTAGTTCCAGGGGCCAGAGGGACTGAAGCTTTCTTT. The chain couples TRBV7-9 to TRBJ1-1; D perhaps matches TRBD1 (6 bases). Trimming stripped 1 base from V and 5 bases from J, with 17 bases between. This CDR3 is built from 16 residues. Germline V CDR1 and CDR2: SEHNR, FQNEAQ (reference sequence).

CDR3 protein: CASSLRTGGADGNTIYF. As DNA, the CDR3 is TGTGCCAGCAGCTTGCGAACAGGGGGCGCGGATGGAAACACCATATATTTT. This chain joins TRBV7-8 and TRBJ1-3; 9 bases map to TRBD1. The germline V gene encodes CDR1 SGHVS and CDR2 FQNEAQ. Losses at the gene ends were 3 bases for V and 3 bases for J; bases not matched to a gene: 9. The CDR3 extends over 17 amino acids.

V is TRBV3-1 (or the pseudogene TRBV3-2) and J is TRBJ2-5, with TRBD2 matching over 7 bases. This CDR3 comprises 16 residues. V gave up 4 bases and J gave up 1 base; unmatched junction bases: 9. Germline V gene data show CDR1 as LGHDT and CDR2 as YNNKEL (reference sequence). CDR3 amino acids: CASSLRGAGVQETQYF. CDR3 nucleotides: TGTGCCAGCAGCCTTCGAGGGGCGGGGGTCCAAGAGACCCAGTACTTC.

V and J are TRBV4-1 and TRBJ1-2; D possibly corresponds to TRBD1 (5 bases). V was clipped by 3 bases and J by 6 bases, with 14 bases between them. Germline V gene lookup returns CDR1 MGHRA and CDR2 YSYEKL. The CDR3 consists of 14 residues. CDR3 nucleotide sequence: TGCGCCAGCAGCCACGGATCCGCAGGGAATGGCTACACCTTC. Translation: CASSHGSAGNGYTF.

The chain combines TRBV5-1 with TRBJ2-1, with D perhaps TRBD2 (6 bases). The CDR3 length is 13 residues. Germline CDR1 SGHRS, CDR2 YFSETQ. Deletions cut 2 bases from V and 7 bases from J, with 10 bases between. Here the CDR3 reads CASSFGGSNEQFF. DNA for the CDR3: TGCGCCAGCAGCTTCGGGGGTTCGAATGAGCAGTTCTTC. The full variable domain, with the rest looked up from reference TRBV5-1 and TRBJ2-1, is KAGVTQTPRYLIKTRGQQVTLSCSPISGHRSVSWYQQTPGQGLQFLFEYFSETQRNKGNFPGRFSGRQFSNSRSEMNVSTLELGDSALYLCASSFGGSNEQFFGPGTRLTVL.

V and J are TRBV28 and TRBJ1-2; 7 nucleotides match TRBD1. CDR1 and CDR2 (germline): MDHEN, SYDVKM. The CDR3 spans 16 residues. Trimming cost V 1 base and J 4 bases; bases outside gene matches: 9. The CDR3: CASSLLGTDNLYGYTF. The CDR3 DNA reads TGTGCCAGCAGTTTATTGGGGACAGATAACCTCTATGGCTACACCTTC.

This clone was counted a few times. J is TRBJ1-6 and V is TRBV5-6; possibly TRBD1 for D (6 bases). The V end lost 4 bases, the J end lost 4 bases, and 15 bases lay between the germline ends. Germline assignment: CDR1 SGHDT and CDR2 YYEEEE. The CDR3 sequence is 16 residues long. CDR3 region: CASSPTGLTYNSPLHF. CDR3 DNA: TGTGCCAGCAGCCCGACAGGTTTAACGTATAATTCACCCCTCCACTTT.

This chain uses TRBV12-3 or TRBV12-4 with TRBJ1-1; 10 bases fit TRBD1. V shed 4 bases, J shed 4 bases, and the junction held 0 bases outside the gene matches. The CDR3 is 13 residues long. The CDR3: CASSWTGGTEAFF. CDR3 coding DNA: TGTGCCAGCAGTTGGACAGGGGGCACTGAAGCTTTCTTT.